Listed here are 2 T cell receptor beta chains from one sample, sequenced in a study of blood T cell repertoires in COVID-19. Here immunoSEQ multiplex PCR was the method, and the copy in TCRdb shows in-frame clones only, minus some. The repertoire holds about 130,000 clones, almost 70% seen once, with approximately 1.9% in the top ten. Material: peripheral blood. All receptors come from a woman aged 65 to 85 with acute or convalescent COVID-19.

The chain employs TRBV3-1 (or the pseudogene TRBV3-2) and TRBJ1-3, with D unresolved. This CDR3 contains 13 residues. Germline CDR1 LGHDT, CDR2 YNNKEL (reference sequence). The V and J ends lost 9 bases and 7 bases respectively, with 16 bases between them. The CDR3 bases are TGTGCCAGAACAGTCGCGTGTTCGAACACCATATATTTT. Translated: CARTVACSNTIYF.

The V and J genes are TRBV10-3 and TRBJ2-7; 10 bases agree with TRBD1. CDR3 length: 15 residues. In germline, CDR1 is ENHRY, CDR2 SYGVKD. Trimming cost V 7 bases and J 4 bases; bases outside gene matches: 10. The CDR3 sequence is CAITPGGDRGYEQYF. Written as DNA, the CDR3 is TGTGCCATCACCCCAGGGGGGGACAGGGGTTACGAGCAGTACTTC.